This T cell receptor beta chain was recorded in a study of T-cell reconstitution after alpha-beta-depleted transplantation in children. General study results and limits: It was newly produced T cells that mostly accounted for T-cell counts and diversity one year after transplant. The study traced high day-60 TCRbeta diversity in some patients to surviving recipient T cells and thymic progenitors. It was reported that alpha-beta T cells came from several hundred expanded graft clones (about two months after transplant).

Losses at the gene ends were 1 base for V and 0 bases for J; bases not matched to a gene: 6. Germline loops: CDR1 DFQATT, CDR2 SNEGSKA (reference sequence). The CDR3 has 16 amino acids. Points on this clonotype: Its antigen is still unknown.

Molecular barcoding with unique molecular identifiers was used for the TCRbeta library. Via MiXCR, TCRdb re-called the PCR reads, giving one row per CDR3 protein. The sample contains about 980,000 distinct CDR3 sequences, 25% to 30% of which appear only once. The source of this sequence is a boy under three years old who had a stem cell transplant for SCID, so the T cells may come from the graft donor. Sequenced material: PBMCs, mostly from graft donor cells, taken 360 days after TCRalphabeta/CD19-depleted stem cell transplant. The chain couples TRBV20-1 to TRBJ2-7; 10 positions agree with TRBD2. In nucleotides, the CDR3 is TGCAGTGCTAGAGTCTGGCTAGCGGGGGACTCCTACGAGCAGTACTTC. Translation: CSARVWLAGDSYEQYF.